This is a list of T cell receptor beta chains from one sample in a study of T cells in Graves' hyperthyroidism and ophthalmopathy. TCRdb re-derived calls from the multiplex PCR reads in MiXCR, one entry per CDR3 protein. The table lists about 300,000 distinct CDR3 sequences, about 19% of them singletons, with 35% to 45% in the top ten. Sequenced input: blood. The receptors were gathered from a man aged 50 to 59 with Graves' ophthalmopathy. CDR3s include the opening cysteine and the closing phenylalanine or tryptophan. D genes are given only for firm matches. Clone size is stated in some rows and not others, as once, few, many or a class when expanded.

clone size: many
D gene: -
V gene: TRBV28
J gene: TRBJ1-5
CDR3 DNA: TGTGCCAGCAGTTTATTGCTTCAGCCCCAGCATTTT
CDR3 protein: CASSLLLQPQHF

clone size: -
D gene: -
V gene: TRBV28
J gene: TRBJ2-2
CDR3 DNA: TGTGCCAGCAGCGGAATCGGGGAGCTGTTTTTT
CDR3 protein: CASSGIGELFF

clone size: -
D gene: TRBD1
V gene: TRBV5-1
J gene: TRBJ1-1
CDR3 DNA: TGCGCCAGCAGCTCACAGGGGGACACTGAAGCTTTCTTT
CDR3 protein: CASSSQGDTEAFF

clone size: -
D gene: TRBD2
V gene: TRBV27
J gene: TRBJ2-1
CDR3 DNA: TGTGCCAGCAGTACAAGCGGGACCCAAGCCGGCTACAATGAGCAGTTCTTC
CDR3 protein: CASSTSGTQAGYNEQFF

clone size: medium-sized
D gene: -
V gene: TRBV7-2
J gene: TRBJ2-1
CDR3 DNA: TGTGCCAGCAGCTTGGATTATACAGGGAGCGATGAGCAGTTCTTC
CDR3 protein: CASSLDYTGSDEQFF

clone size: few
D gene: -
V gene: TRBV6-1
J gene: TRBJ1-1
CDR3 DNA: TGTGCCAGCAGGCCAAGGGGAACTGAAGCTTTCTTT
CDR3 protein: CASRPRGTEAFF

clone size: few
D gene: TRBD2
V gene: TRBV5-1
J gene: TRBJ2-7
CDR3 DNA: TGCGCCAGCTTTAGCGGGAGGAACTCCTACGAGCAGTACTTC
CDR3 protein: CASFSGRNSYEQYF

clone size: many
D gene: -
V gene: TRBV20-1
J gene: TRBJ1-1
CDR3 DNA: TGCAGTGCTAGAGAGAGGCTGAAGACAGCTTTCTTT
CDR3 protein: CSARERLKTAFF

clone size: many
D gene: -
V gene: TRBV7-2
J gene: TRBJ2-5
CDR3 DNA: TGTGCCAGCAGCTTCGACAGGAGGGAGACCCAGTACTTC
CDR3 protein: CASSFDRRETQYF

clone size: few
D gene: -
V gene: TRBV20-1
J gene: TRBJ2-1
CDR3 DNA: TGCAGTGCGACCCCGGGAGCCAGACTCAATGAGCAGTTCTTC
CDR3 protein: CSATPGARLNEQFF

clone size: few
D gene: TRBD1
V gene: TRBV6-6
J gene: TRBJ2-7
CDR3 DNA: TGTGCCAGCAGTTACTCTCCGGGACAGTTGTCCTACGAGCAGTACTTC
CDR3 protein: CASSYSPGQLSYEQYF

clone size: few
D gene: -
V gene: TRBV11-2
J gene: TRBJ2-1
CDR3 DNA: TGTGCCAGCAGCTTCAGTGGAATGGGTGAGCAGTTCTTC
CDR3 protein: CASSFSGMGEQFF

clone size: -
D gene: -
V gene: TRBV3-1
J gene: TRBJ2-2
CDR3 DNA: TGTGCCAGCAGCCATCCGGGACTTCACTCAACCGGGGAGCTGTTTTTT
CDR3 protein: CASSHPGLHSTGELFF

clone size: -
D gene: -
V gene: TRBV12-3/TRBV12-4
J gene: TRBJ1-1
CDR3 DNA: TGTGCCAGCAGACGCCAGGGGAACACTGAAGCTTTCTTT
CDR3 protein: CASRRQGNTEAFF

clone size: many
D gene: -
V gene: TRBV2
J gene: TRBJ2-3
CDR3 DNA: TGTGCCAGCAGCGAAGGATGGGATACGCAGTATTTT
CDR3 protein: CASSEGWDTQYF

clone size: many
D gene: TRBD2
V gene: TRBV2
J gene: TRBJ2-1
CDR3 DNA: TGTGCCAGCAGTGATTTTCGGACTAGCGGGAGTAAGTTGGATGAGCAGTTCTTC
CDR3 protein: CASSDFRTSGSKLDEQFF

clone size: many
D gene: -
V gene: TRBV24-1
J gene: TRBJ1-2
CDR3 DNA: TGTGCCACCAGTGATAGGGGCAGGGGCTCTGGCTACACCTTC
CDR3 protein: CATSDRGRGSGYTF

clone size: many
D gene: -
V gene: TRBV28
J gene: TRBJ1-2
CDR3 DNA: TGTGCCAGCAGTTTATCCCGGGGTCGCTATGGCTACACCTTC
CDR3 protein: CASSLSRGRYGYTF